This TCR beta chain comes out of a study of monozygotic twins with inflammatory bowel disease. Reanalyzing the 5' RACE reads, TCRdb keeps one entry per CDR3 protein, without DNA. The sample includes just over 300,000 distinct CDR3 sequences. This CDR3 region has 14 residues. Germline values: CDR1 KGHSH, CDR2 LQKENI. Source material: blood. This sequence was found in a human donor with ulcerative colitis or Crohn's disease, or a healthy co-twin of an affected twin (not recorded which). This chain joins TRBV18 and TRBJ1-1; with no DNA, the TCRdb D assignment of TRBD1 cannot be verified. The CDR3 reads CASSPPDPGTEAFF.